This T cell receptor (beta chain) originates from a study of OX40 agonist ivuxolimab in advanced cancers. Study summary: At doses from 0.01 to 10 mg/kg, patients were given intravenous ivuxolimab every 2 weeks.

This CDR3 contains 15 residues. Germline assignment: CDR1 KGHSH and CDR2 LQKENI. Trimming took off 0 bases at V and 10 bases at J, with 16 bases between the two ends. Sampling times: baseline, cycle 4 day 1, cycle 7 day 1. General study results and limits: Fewer expanded clones were found on average in CD4+ than in CD8+ T cells. Expanded peripheral T-cell antigen specificity went undetermined.

As concerns this clone: Its antigen is as yet unknown.

Data came from immunoSEQ multiplex PCR; TCRdb stores just in-frame clones and leaves some out. The top ten hold roughly 3% of the sample, which has tens of thousands of clones, approximately 86% seen once. The gene calls are TRBV18 and TRBJ2-1; a weak D match, TRBD2 (6 bases). The sequences come from CD4+ or CD8+ T cells sorted from blood, collected in a trial of the OX40 agonist ivuxolimab. This TCR came from an adult with an advanced solid tumor such as melanoma, head and neck, liver or kidney cancer. The chain's CDR3 is CASSPPGTLRLEQFF. CDR3 in DNA: TGTGCCAGCTCACCACCCGGGACTCTCCGTTTAGAGCAGTTCTTC.